This T cell receptor (beta chain) was sequenced for a study of response to subunit inactivated influenza vaccine. Study conclusions and caveats: Authors suggested each seasonal flu vaccination may recruit only limited numbers of new T cells.

TCRdb called the RT-PCR reads again in MiXCR, with one record for every CDR3 protein. The table records roughly 670,000 distinct CDR3 sequences, 11% to 15% of them present only once. This clonotype was counted many times. Its matching antigen is unknown. CDR3 size: 13 residues. The V end was cut by 1 base, the J end by 7 bases, with 7 bases between. CDR1 is MNHEY and CDR2 is SVGEGT in the germline V gene. The sequence came from a man aged 50-59 years who received an inactivated influenza vaccine. The specimen comprised PBMCs from blood, sampled 14 days before vaccination. This chain uses TRBV6-2 or TRBV6-3 with TRBJ2-2; D is unresolved. This chain's CDR3 is CASSYFAYGELFF. CDR3 DNA sequence: TGTGCCAGCAGTTACTTTGCCTACGGGGAGCTGTTTTTT.